This T cell receptor beta chain derives from a study of molecular identifiers for immune sequencing clone quantification. Turning to the study itself: Replicates partitioned RNA from approximately 20,000 or 98,000 naive CD8 cells into five parts, sequencing four. Study-level points and caveats: For effector cells, clones above 20 RNA copies held over 97% of molecules; for naive cells, under 1%. Identical TCR molecules sharing a barcode could underestimate highly expanded clone sizes.

Each CDR3 protein is one row after TCRdb ran MiXCR on the PCR reads. Of 45,000 to 55,000 distinct CDR3 sequences in the sample, 35% to 40% were seen once. This clonotype was recorded at least ten times. What it recognizes is unknown. The V gene lost 2 bases and the J gene lost 2 bases, with 4 bases spanning the gap. The germline V gene encodes CDR1 MNHEY and CDR2 SVGAGI. CDR3 size: 13 residues. Sorting was used to obtain naive CD8 T cells (CD8+CD4-CCR7+CD45RA+). Sequencing was performed on naive CD8+ T cells from blood, with Jurkat cell RNA spiked in. Subset specified: FACS-sorted CD8+CD4-CCR7+CD45RA+ naive T cells. The chain carries TRBV6-5 and TRBJ1-5; D call uncertain. The sequence came from a human donor in good health. Some libraries in this study had Jurkat cell RNA spiked in. This CDR3 is CASSYRGNQPQHF. The CDR3 DNA sequence: TGTGCCAGCAGTTACAGGGGCAATCAGCCCCAGCATTTT.